The clone carrying this TCR beta chain has just a few counts. Its target is unknown. This sample is part of a study of T-cell memory formation after mild COVID-19. Looking at the study overall: Clusters of TCRs were largely donor specific.

Constant-segment primers served in 5'RACE that generated TCR alpha and TCR beta cDNA libraries bearing sample barcodes and UMIs. In TCRdb, the 5' RACE reads were re-called with MiXCR into one record per CDR3 protein. The table records 500,000 to 550,000 distinct CDR3 sequences, just over 20% of them present only once. Study-wide results and limits: For second-wave clones that peaked at day 37, SARS-CoV-2 specificity went unverified. For contracting clones, CD4+ ones sat mainly in CM and EM, CD8+ in EMRA.

V was trimmed by 3 bases and J by 6 bases, leaving 20 bases between them. This CDR3 has 16 amino acids. Germline CDR1 reads KGHSH; CDR2 reads LQKENI. This sequence was found in an adult woman who had mild COVID-19 (a few samples of this study predate the infection). Cell type and time point are not known. Sequences were obtained from PBMCs or a T cell subset sorted from them (not recorded which). The chain carries TRBV18 and TRBJ1-2; the D gene is possibly TRBD1 (5 bases). The DNA for the CDR3 is TGTGCCAGCTCACCTCCGGCAGGGCCCCTCGGGCATGGCTACACCTTC. Translated: CASSPPAGPLGHGYTF.